This T cell receptor (beta chain) was recovered during a study of response to subunit inactivated influenza vaccine (dated by TCRdb to between 2017 and 2018). Broadly, across the study: Deep quantitative profiling of the T cell receptor repertoire was used in the study to follow responses to a trivalent subunit inactivated influenza vaccine. Broader findings and caveats from the paper: According to the authors, only a limited number of new T cells may be recruited by each seasonal influenza vaccination.

On this clonotype itself: Its specific antigen is unknown. No per-base quality is available; no much larger clone lies one base away.

From V the trimming removes 2 bases and from J it removes 4 bases, while the gene matches leave 8 bases of the junction unaccounted for. The germline V gene supplies CDR1 SGHDT and CDR2 YYEEEE. Its CDR3 holds 16 amino acids, cysteine through phenylalanine. CDR3 DNA only is kept here, 48 bases in frame from base 1. The receptor library was made with RT-PCR. Sequencing used an Illumina HiSeq 2500. Starting from the raw public reads, TCRdb applied fastp trimming at Q25, assembled clones with MiXCR and retained in-frame beta chains. Entries are consolidated by CDR3 protein sequence, retaining the most common genes and DNA. This sample lists more than 600,000 distinct CDR3 sequences; around 18% were detected once. About 11% of the sample is taken by the ten largest.

This clonotype was sampled from a man in his forties or fifties who received an inactivated influenza vaccine. Donor details come from another sample of the same person, matched by shared clones. The specimen was PBMCs from blood, collected roughly 5 days after vaccination. The chain was built from TRBV5-6 and TRBJ2-3, with 9 junctional bases fitting TRBD2. The nucleotide sequence reads as follows: TGTGCCAGCAGCTTACGGCTAGCGGGGAGATCAGATACGCAGTATTTT. Its protein product is CASSLRLAGRSDTQYF.